This T cell receptor beta chain was captured in a study of Graves' ophthalmopathy and Graves' hyperthyroidism. Amplifying from RNA transcripts, the study obtained TCR beta CDR3 regions. RT-PCR was first run with HTBI primers, then multiplex PCR in a second round. One entry per CDR3 protein results from TCRdb running MiXCR on the multiplex PCR reads. The data show 680,000 or so distinct CDR3 sequences, 20% to 25% seen once. This receptor was obtained from a woman younger than 30 with stable Graves' hyperthyroidism. Some clones in this sample may be carry-over from other donors' samples. Sequenced sample: peripheral blood.

CDR3 DNA sequence: TGTGCCAGCAGCGTTACAGGGGGTTGGACTGAAGCTTTCTTT. Its translation is CASSVTGGWTEAFF. J is TRBJ1-1 and V is TRBV9; 8 bases map to TRBD1. Germline V lookup: CDR1 SGDLS, CDR2 YYNGEE. CDR3 length equals 14 residues. Trimming at V came to 2 bases and at J to 5 bases, leaving 5 bases not matched to a gene.